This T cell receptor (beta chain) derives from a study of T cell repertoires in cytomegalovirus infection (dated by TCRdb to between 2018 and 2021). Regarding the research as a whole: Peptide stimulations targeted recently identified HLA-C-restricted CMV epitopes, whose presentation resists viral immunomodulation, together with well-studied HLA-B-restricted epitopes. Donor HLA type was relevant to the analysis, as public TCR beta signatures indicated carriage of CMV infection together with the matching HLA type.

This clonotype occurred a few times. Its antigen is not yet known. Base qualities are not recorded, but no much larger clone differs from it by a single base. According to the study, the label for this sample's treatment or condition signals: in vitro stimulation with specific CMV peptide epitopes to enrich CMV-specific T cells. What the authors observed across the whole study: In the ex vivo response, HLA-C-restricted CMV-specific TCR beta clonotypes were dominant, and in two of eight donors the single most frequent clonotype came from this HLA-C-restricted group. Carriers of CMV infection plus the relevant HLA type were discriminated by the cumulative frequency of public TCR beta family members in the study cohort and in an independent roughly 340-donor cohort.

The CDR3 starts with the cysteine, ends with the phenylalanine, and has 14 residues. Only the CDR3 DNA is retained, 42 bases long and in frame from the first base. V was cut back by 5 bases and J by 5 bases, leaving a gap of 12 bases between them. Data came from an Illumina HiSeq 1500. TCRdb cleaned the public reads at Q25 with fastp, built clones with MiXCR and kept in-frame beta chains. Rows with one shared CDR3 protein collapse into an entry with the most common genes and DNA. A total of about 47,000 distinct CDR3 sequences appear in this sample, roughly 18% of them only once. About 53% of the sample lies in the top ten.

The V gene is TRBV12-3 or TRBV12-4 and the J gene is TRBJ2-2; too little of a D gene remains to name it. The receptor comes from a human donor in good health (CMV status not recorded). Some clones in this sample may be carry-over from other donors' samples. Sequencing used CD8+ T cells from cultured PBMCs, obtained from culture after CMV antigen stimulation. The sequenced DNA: TGTGCCAGCAGTCCGGAAGGGCTGACCGGGGAGCTGTTTTTT. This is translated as CASSPEGLTGELFF.